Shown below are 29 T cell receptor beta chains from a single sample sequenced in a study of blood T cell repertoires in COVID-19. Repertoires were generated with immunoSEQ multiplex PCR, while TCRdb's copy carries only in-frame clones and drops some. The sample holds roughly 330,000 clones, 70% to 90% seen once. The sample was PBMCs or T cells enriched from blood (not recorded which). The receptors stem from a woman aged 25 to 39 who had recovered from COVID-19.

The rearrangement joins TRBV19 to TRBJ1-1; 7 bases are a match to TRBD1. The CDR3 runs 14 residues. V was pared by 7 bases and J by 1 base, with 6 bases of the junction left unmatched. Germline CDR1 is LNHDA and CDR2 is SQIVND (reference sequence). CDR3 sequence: CASTGQVGNTEAFF. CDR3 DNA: TGTGCCAGTACCGGACAGGTGGGGAACACTGAAGCTTTCTTT.

CDR3 DNA sequence: TGTGCCAGCCGGGACACTAGCACAGATACGCAGTATTTT. Translating gives CASRDTSTDTQYF. The rearrangement uses TRBV2 and TRBJ2-3, with TRBD1 as a possible D gene (6 bases). V gave up 8 bases and J gave up 0 bases, with 9 bases separating them. CDR1 and CDR2 from the germline V gene are SNHLY and FYNNEI. The CDR3 loop spans 13 amino acids.

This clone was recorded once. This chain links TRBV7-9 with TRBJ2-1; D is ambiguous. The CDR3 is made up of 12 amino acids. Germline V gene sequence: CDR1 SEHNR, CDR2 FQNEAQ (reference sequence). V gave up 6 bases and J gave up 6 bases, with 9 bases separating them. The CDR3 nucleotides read TGTGCCAGCAGGCACCACTTCAATGAGCAGTTCTTC. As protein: CASRHHFNEQFF. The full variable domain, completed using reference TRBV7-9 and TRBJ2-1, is DTGVSQNPRHKITKRGQNVTFRCDPISEHNRLYWYRQTLGQGPEFLTYFQNEAQLEKSRLLSDRFSAERPKGSFSTLEIQRTEQGDSAMYLCASRHHFNEQFFGPGTRLTVL.

The CDR3 protein is CASSLARTANYGYTF. The CDR3, as DNA: TGTGCCAGCAGCTTAGCAAGGACAGCTAACTATGGCTACACCTTC. The chain is built from TRBV7-8 and TRBJ1-2, with D possibly TRBD1 on 6 matching bases. The ends were cut back, 0 bases at V and 0 bases at J, with 8 bases in the middle. The CDR3 spans 15 residues. Germline V gene lookup returns CDR1 SGHVS and CDR2 FQNEAQ.

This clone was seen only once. The CDR3 protein is CASSVRTSGYEQYF. The CDR3 DNA follows: TGTGCCAGCAGCGTAAGGACTAGCGGCTACGAGCAGTACTTC. V gene TRBV11-2 combines with J gene TRBJ2-7; TRBD2 matches 10 bases. Trimming took 5 bases from V and 3 from J; bases not matched to a gene: 4. The CDR3 extends over 14 amino acids. CDR1 SGHAT and CDR2 FQNNGV come from the germline V gene.

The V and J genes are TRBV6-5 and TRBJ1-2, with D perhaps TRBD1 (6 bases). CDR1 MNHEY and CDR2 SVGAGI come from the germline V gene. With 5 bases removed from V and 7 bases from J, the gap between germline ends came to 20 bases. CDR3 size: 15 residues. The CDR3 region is CASSRGQFLGGGYTF. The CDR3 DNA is TGTGCCAGCAGTCGAGGACAGTTCTTAGGAGGTGGCTACACCTTC.

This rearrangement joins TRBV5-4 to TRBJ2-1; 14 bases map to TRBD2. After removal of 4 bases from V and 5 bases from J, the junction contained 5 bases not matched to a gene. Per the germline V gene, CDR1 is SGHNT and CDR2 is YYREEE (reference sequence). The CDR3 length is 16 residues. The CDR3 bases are TGTGCCAGCAGCCGGACTAGCGGGGGGCCAGACAATGAGCAGTTCTTC. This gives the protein CASSRTSGGPDNEQFF.

The CDR3 nucleotides are TGTGCCAGCAGGGGAGGGACGGGGACTGAAGCTTTCTTT. Translated: CASRGGTGTEAFF. This rearrangement joins TRBV2 to TRBJ1-1, with D possibly TRBD1 on 5 matching bases. The germline CDR1 and CDR2 sequences are SNHLY and FYNNEI. The germline V and J ends were trimmed by 6 bases and 5 bases, with 13 bases remaining between them. The CDR3 loop spans 13 amino acids. Looking up the rest from reference TRBV2 and TRBJ1-1 gives the full variable domain: EPEVTQTPSHQVTQMGQEVILRCVPISNHLYFYWYRQILGQKVEFLVSFYNNEISEKSEIFDDQFSVERPDGSNFTLKIRSTKLEDSAMYFCASRGGTGTEAFFGQGTRLTVV.

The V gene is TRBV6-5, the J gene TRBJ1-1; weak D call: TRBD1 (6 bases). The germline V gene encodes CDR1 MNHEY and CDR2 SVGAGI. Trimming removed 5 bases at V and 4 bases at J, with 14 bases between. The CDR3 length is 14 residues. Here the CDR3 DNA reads TGTGCCAGCAGTAGGTCAGGGGCGCGCACTGAAGCTTTCTTT. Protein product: CASSRSGARTEAFF.

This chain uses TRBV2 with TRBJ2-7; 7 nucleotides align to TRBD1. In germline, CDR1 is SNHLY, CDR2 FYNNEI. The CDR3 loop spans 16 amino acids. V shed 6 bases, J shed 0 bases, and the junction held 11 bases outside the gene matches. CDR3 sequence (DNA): TGTGCCAGCAGGGAGTGGGCCCGACAGGGCTCCTACGAGCAGTACTTC. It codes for CASREWARQGSYEQYF.

DNA for the CDR3: TGTGCCTGGATTCATAGCAGGGATAATTCACCCCTCCACTTT. Its translation is CAWIHSRDNSPLHF. This chain connects TRBV30 to TRBJ1-6, with a weak D call TRBD1 (5 bases). CDR3 length equals 14 residues. V lost 4 bases and J lost 5, with 12 bases in between. The germline CDR1 and CDR2 sequences are GTSNPN and SVGIG (reference sequence).

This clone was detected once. The CDR3 nucleotides are TGCGCCAGCAGCCCGACTAGCGGGGCCACCTACAATGAGCAGTTCTTC. Its translation: CASSPTSGATYNEQFF. The chain joins TRBV5-1 to TRBJ2-1; 11 positions match TRBD2. CDR1 is SGHRS and CDR2 is YFSETQ in the germline V gene. V dropped 4 bases and J dropped 2; count of bases not matched to a gene: 5. This CDR3 has 16 amino acids.

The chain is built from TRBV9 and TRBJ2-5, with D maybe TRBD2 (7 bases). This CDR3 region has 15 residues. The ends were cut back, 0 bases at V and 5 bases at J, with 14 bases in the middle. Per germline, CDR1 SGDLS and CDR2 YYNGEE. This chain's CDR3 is CASSVGGGPTETQYF. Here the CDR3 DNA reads TGTGCCAGCAGCGTAGGCGGGGGCCCCACGGAGACCCAGTACTTC.

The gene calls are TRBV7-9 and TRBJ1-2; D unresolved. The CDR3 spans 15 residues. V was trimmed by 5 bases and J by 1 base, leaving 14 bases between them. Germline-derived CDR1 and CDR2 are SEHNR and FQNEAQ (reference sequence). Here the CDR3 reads CASSPEGAYNYGYTF. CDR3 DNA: TGTGCCAGCAGCCCAGAGGGCGCTTATAACTATGGCTACACCTTC.

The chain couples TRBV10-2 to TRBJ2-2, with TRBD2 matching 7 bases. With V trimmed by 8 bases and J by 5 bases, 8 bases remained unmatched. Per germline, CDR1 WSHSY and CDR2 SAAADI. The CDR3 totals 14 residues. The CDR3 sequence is CASGPPGGTGELFF. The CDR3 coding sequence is TGCGCCAGCGGCCCCCCGGGGGGAACCGGGGAGCTGTTTTTT.

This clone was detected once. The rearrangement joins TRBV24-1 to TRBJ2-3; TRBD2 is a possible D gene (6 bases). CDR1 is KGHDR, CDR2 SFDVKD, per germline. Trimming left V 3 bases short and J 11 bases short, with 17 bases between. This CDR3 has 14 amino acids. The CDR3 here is CATSDPRGGEKQYF. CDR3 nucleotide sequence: TGTGCCACCAGTGATCCCCGGGGAGGAGAGAAGCAGTATTTT.

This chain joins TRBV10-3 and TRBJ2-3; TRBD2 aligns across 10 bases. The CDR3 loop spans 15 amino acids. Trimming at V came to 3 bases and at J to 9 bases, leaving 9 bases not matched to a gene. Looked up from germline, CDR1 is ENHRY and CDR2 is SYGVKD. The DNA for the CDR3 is TGTGCCATCAGTGACCAGCGGGGGGGCCAAGAGACGCAGTATTTT. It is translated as CAISDQRGGQETQYF.

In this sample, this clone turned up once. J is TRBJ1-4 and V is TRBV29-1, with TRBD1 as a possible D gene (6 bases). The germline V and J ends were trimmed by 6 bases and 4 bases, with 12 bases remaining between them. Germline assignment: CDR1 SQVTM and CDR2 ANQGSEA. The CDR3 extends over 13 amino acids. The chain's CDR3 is CSVWTDINEKLFF. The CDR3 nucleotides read TGCAGCGTCTGGACAGACATTAATGAAAAACTGTTTTTT.

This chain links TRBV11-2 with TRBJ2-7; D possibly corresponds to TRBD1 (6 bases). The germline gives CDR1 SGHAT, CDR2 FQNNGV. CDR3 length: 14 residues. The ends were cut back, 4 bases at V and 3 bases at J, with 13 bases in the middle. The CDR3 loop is CASSSPQGIYEQYF. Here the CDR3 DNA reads TGTGCCAGCAGCTCGCCACAGGGCATCTACGAGCAGTACTTC. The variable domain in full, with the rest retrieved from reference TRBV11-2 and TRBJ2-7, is EAGVAQSPRYKIIEKRQSVAFWCNPISGHATLYWYQQILGQGPKLLIQFQNNGVVDDSQLPKDRFSAERLKGVDSTLKIQPAKLEDSAVYLCASSSPQGIYEQYFGPGTRLTVT.

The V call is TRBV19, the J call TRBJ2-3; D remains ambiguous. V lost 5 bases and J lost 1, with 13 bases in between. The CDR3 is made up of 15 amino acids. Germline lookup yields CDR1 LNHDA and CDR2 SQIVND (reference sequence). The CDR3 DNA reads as TGTGCCAGTAGTCCAAACAGCCGTCGCACAGATACGCAGTATTTT. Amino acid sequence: CASSPNSRRTDTQYF.

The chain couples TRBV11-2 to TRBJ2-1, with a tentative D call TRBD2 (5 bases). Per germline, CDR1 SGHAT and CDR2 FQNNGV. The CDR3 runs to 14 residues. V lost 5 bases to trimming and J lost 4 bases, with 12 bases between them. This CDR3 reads CASSTRTGYNEQFF. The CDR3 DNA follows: TGTGCCAGCAGCACCCGGACTGGATACAATGAGCAGTTCTTC.

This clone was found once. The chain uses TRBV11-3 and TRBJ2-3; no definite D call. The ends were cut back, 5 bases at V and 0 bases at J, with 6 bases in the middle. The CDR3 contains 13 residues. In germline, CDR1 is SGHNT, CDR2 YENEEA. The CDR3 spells CASSTDSTDTQYF. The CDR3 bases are TGTGCCAGCAGCACAGACAGCACAGATACGCAGTATTTT.

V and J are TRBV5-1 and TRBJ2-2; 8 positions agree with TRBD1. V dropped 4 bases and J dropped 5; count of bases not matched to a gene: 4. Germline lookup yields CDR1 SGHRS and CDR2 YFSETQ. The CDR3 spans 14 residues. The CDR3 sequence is CASSGQGITGELFF. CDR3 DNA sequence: TGCGCCAGCAGCGGACAGGGAATTACCGGGGAGCTGTTTTTT.

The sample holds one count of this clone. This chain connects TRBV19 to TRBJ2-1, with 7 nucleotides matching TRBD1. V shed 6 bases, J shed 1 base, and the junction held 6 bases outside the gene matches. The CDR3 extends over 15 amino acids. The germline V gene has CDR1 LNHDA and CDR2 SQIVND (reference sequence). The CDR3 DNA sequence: TGTGCCAGTAGACGACAGGGAGATTCCTACAATGAGCAGTTCTTC. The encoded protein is CASRRQGDSYNEQFF.

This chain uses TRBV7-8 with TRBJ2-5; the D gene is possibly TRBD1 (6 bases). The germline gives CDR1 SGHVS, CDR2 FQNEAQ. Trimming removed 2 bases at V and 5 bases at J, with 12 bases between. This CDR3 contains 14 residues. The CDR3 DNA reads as TGTGCCAGCAGCTTACAGGGGAGCTACGAGACCCAGTACTTC. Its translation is CASSLQGSYETQYF.

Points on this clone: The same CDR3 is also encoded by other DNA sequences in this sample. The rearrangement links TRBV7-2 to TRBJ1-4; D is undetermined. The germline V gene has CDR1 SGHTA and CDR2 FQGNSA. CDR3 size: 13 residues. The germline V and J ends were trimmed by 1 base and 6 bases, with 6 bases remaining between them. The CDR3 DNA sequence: TGTGCCAGCAGCTTAGGCCCGGATGAAAAACTGTTTTTT. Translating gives CASSLGPDEKLFF.

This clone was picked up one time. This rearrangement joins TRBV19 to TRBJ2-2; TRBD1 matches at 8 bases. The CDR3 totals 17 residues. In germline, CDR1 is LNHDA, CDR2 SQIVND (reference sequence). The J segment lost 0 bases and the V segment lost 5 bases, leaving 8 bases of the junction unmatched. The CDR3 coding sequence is TGTGCCAGTAGTCTCCGCGGACAGGGTACGAACACCGGGGAGCTGTTTTTT. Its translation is CASSLRGQGTNTGELFF.

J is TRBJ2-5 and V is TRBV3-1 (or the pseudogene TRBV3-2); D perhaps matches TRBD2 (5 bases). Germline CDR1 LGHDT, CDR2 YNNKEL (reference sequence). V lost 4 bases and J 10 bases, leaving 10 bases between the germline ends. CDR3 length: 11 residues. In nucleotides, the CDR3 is TGTGCCAGCAGCCTTGCCGGGGACCAGTACTTC. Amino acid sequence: CASSLAGDQYF.

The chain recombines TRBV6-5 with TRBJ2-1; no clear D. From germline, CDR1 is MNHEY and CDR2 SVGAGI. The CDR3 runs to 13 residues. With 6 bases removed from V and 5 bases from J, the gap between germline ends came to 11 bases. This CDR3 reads CASRRGINNEQFF. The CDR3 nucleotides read TGTGCCAGCAGGAGAGGTATAAACAATGAGCAGTTCTTC.